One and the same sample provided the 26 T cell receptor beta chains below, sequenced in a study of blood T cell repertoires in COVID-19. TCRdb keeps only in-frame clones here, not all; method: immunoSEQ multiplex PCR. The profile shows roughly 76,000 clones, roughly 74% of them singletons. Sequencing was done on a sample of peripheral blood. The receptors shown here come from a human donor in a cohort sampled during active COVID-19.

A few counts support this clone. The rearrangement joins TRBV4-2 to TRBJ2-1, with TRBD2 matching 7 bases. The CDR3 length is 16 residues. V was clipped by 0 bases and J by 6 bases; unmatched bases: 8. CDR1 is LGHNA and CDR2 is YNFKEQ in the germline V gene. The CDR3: CASSQELAGVLNEQFF. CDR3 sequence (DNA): TGTGCCAGCAGCCAAGAGCTTGCGGGAGTCCTCAATGAGCAGTTCTTC.

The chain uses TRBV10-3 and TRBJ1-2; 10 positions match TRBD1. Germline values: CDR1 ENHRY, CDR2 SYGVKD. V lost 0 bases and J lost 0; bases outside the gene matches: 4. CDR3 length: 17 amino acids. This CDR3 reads CAISESDRGFANYGYTF. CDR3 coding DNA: TGTGCCATCAGTGAGTCGGACAGGGGGTTTGCTAACTATGGCTACACCTTC.

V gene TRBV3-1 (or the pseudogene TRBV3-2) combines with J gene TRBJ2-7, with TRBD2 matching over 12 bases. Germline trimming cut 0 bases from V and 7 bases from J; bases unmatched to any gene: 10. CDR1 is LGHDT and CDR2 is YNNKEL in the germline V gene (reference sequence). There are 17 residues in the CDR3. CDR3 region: CASSQEPRLAGGGEQYF. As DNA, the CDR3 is TGTGCCAGCAGCCAAGAACCCAGGCTAGCGGGAGGGGGTGAGCAGTACTTC.

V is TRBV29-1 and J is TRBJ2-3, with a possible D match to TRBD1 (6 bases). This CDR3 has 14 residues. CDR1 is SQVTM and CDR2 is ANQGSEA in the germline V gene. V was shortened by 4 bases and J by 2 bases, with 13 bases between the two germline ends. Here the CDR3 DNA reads TGCAGCGTTGCCTTGAGGACAGTCACAGATACGCAGTATTTT. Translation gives CSVALRTVTDTQYF.

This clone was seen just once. The CDR3 loop reads CASRRPPFYEQYF. The CDR3 DNA sequence: TGTGCCAGCAGGAGGCCCCCCTTCTACGAGCAGTACTTC. The V call is TRBV2, the J call TRBJ2-7, with D unclear. Germline V gives CDR1 SNHLY, CDR2 FYNNEI. Between the trimmed V and J ends, which lost 6 bases and 3 bases, there was a span of 12 bases. The CDR3 extends over 13 amino acids.

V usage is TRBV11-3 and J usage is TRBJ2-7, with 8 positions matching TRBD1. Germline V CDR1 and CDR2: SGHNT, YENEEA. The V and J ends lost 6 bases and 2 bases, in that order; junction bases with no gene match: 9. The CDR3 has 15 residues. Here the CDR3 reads CASSPGTGPTYEQYF. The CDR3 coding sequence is TGTGCCAGCAGTCCCGGGACAGGACCTACCTACGAGCAGTACTTC.

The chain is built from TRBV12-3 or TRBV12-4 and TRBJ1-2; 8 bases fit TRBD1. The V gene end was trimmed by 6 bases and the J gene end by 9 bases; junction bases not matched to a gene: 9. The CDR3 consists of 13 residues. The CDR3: CASSLTGAWSYTF. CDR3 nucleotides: TGTGCCAGCAGCTTGACAGGGGCCTGGAGCTACACCTTC.

The CDR3 sequence: CASSQDRLAGNPDTQYF. CDR3 nucleotide sequence: TGTGCCAGCAGCCAAGATAGACTAGCGGGGAATCCAGATACGCAGTATTTT. This rearrangement joins TRBV3-1 (or the pseudogene TRBV3-2) to TRBJ2-3, with TRBD2 matching over 11 bases. With V trimmed by 0 bases and J by 4 bases, 6 bases remained unmatched. The V gene's germline CDR1 is LGHDT and CDR2 YNNKEL (reference sequence). The CDR3 spans 17 residues.

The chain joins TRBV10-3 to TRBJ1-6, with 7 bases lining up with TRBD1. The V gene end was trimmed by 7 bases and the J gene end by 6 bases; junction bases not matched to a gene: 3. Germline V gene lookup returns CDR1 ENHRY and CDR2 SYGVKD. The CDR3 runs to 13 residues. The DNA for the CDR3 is TGTGCCATCAACCAGGGGGTTAATTCACCCCTCCACTTT. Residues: CAINQGVNSPLHF.

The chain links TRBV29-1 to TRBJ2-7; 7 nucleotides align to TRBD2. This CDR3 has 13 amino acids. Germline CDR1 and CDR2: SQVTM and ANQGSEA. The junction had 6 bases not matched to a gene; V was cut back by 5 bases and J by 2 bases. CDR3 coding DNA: TGCAGCGTTTCTAGCGGCATCGCCTACGAGCAGTACTTC. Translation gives CSVSSGIAYEQYF.

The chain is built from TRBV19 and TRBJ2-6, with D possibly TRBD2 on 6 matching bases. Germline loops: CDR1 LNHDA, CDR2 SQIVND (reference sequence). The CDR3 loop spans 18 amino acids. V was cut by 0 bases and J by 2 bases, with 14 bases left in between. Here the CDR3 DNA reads TGTGCCAGTAGTATAGAAGCGGGTAGGGGTGCTGGGGCCAACGTCCTGACTTTC. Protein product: CASSIEAGRGAGANVLTF. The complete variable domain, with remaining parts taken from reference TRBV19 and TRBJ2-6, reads DGGITQSPKYLFRKEGQNVTLSCEQNLNHDAMYWYRQDPGQGLRLIYYSQIVNDFQKGDIAEGYSVSREKKESFPLTVTSAQKNPTAFYLCASSIEAGRGAGANVLTFGAGSRLTVL.

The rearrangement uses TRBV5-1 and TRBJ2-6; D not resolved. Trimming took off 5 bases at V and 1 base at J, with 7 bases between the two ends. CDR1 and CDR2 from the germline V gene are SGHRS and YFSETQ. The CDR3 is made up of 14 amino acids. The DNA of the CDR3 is TGCGCCAGCAGATCAGATTCTGGGGCCAACGTCCTGACTTTC. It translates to CASRSDSGANVLTF.

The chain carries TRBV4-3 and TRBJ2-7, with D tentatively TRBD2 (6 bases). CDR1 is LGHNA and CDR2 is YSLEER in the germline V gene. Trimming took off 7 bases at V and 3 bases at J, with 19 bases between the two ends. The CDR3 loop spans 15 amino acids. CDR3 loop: CASNPNRDFSYEQYF. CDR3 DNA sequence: TGCGCCAGCAATCCAAACCGGGACTTTAGCTACGAGCAGTACTTC.

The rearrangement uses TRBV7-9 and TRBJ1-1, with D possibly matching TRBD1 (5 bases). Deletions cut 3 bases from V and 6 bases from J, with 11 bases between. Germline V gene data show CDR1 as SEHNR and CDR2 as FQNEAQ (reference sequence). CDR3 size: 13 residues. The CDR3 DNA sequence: TGTGCCAGCAGCTTTCGGGGGGGAGCTGAAGCTTTCTTT. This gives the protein CASSFRGGAEAFF.

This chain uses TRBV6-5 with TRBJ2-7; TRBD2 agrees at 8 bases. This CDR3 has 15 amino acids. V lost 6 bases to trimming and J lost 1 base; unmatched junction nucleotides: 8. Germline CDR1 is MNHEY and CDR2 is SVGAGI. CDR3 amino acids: CASRFSGSPSYEQYF. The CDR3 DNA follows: TGTGCCAGCAGATTCAGCGGGAGCCCTTCCTACGAGCAGTACTTC.

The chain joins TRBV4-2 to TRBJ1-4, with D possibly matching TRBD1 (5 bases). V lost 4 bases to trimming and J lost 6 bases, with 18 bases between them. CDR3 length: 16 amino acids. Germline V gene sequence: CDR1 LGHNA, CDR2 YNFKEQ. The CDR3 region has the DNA TGTGCCAGCAGCCTCACCCGGACATCCGACCATGAAAAACTGTTTTTT. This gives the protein CASSLTRTSDHEKLFF.

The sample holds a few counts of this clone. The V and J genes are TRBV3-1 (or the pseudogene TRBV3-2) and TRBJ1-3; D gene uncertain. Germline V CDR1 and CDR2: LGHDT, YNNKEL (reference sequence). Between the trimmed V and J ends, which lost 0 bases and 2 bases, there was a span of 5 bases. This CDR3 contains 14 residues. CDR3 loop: CASSQERTGNTIYF. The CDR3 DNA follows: TGTGCCAGCAGCCAAGAGCGGACTGGAAACACCATATATTTT.

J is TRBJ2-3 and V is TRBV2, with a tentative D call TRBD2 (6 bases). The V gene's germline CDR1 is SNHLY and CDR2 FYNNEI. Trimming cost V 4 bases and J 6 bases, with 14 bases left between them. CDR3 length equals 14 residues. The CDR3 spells CASSGASALDTQYF. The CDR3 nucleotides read TGTGCCAGCAGTGGGGCTAGCGCCCTGGATACGCAGTATTTT.

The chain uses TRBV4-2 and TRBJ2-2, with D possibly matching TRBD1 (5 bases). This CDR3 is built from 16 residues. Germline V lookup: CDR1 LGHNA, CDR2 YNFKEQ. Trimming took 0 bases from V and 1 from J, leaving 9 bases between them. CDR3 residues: CASSQDIQENTGELFF. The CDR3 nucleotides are TGTGCCAGCAGCCAAGATATACAGGAGAACACCGGGGAGCTGTTTTTT.

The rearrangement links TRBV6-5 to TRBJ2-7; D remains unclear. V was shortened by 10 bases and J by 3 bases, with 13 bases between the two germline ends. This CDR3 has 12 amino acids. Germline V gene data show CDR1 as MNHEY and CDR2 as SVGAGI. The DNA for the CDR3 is TGTGCCACGGGTGAGGTCAGCTACGAGCAGTACTTC. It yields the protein CATGEVSYEQYF.

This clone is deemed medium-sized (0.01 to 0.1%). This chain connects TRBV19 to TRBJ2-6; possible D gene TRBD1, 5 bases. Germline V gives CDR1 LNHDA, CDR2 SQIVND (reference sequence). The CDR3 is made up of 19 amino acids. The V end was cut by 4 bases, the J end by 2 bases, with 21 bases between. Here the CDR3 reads CASSTSTSPRVAGANVLTF. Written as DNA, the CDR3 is TGTGCCAGTAGTACCTCGACCAGCCCCAGGGTCGCTGGGGCCAACGTCCTGACTTTC.

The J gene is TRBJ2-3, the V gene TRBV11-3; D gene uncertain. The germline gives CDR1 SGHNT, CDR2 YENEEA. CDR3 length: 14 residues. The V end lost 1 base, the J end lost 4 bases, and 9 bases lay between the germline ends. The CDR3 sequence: CASSLVSSADTQYF. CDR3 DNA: TGTGCCAGCAGCTTAGTCAGCAGCGCAGATACGCAGTATTTT. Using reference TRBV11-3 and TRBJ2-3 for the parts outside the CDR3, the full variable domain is EAGVVQSPRYKIIEKKQPVAFWCNPISGHNTLYWYLQNLGQGPELLIRYENEEAVDDSQLPKDRFSAERLKGVDSTLKIQPAELGDSAVYLCASSLVSSADTQYFGPGTRLTVL.

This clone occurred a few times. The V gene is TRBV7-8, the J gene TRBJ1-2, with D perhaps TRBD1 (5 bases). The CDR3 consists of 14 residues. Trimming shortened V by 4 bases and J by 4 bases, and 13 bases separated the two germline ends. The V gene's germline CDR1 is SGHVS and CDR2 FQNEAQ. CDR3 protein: CASSSYQGGYGYTF. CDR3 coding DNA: TGTGCCAGCAGCTCCTACCAGGGAGGCTATGGCTACACCTTC.

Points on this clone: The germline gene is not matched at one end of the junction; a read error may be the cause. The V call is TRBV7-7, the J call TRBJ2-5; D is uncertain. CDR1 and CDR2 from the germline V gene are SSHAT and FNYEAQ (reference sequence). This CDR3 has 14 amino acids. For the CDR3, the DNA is TGTGCTAGCAGCTTAGTGGGCCAGAAAGAGACCCAGTACTTC. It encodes CASSLVGQKETQYF.

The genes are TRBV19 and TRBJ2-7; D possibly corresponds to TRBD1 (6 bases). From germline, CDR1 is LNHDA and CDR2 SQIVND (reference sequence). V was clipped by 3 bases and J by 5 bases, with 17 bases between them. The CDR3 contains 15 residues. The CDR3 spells CASSIGLGAGDEQYF. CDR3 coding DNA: TGTGCCAGTAGTATTGGTCTGGGGGCGGGCGACGAGCAGTACTTC.

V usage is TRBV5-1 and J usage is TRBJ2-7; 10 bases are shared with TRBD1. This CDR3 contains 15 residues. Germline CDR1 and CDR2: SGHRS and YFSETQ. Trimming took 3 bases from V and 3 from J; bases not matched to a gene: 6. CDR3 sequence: CASSYRTGGSYEQYF. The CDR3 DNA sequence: TGCGCCAGCAGCTATCGGACAGGGGGAAGCTACGAGCAGTACTTC.